This TCR beta chain was captured by sequencing in a study of T cell responses to AZD1222 COVID-19 vaccine. Study-level findings and limits: The donors showed a predominance of white British ancestry and of females, with possible underestimation of clonal diversity. Increases in Spike-specific TCR breadth and depth were seen after two AZD1222 doses. Without day 14 samples, only post-peak T cell repertoires were studied. Among spike-specific TCRs, nearly half reportedly target unmutated variant regions.

In germline, CDR1 is SGHRS, CDR2 YFSETQ. The CDR3 has 17 residues. The V and J ends lost 0 bases and 0 bases respectively, with 10 bases between them. Assay: immunoSEQ multiplex PCR; the TCRdb copy retains only in-frame clones and omits some. The sample contains some 200,000 clones, around 93% of which appear only once. As to this clone: Its antigen remains unknown.

The sequence was collected from an adult in good health. The sample consisted of peripheral blood, taken on day 0 of MenACWY control vaccination. This sequence joins TRBV5-1 and TRBJ2-6; D unresolved. The CDR3 spells CASSLGPPNSGANVLTF. CDR3 DNA sequence: TGCGCCAGCAGCTTGGGACCCCCGAACTCTGGGGCCAACGTCCTGACTTTC.